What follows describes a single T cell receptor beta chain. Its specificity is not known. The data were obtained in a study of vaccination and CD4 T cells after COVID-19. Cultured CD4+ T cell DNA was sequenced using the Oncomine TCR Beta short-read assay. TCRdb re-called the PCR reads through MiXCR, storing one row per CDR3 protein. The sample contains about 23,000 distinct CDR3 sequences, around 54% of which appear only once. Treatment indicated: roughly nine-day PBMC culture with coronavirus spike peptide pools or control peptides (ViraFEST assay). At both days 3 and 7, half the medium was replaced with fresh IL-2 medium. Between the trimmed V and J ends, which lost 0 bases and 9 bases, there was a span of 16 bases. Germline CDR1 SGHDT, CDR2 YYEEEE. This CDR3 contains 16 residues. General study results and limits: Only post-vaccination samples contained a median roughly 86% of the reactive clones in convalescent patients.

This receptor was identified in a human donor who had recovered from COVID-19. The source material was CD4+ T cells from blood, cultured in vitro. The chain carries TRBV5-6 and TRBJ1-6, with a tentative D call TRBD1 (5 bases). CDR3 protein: CASSLVGRESFSPLHF. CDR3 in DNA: TGTGCCAGCAGCTTGGTTGGCAGGGAGTCTTTTTCACCCCTCCACTTT.